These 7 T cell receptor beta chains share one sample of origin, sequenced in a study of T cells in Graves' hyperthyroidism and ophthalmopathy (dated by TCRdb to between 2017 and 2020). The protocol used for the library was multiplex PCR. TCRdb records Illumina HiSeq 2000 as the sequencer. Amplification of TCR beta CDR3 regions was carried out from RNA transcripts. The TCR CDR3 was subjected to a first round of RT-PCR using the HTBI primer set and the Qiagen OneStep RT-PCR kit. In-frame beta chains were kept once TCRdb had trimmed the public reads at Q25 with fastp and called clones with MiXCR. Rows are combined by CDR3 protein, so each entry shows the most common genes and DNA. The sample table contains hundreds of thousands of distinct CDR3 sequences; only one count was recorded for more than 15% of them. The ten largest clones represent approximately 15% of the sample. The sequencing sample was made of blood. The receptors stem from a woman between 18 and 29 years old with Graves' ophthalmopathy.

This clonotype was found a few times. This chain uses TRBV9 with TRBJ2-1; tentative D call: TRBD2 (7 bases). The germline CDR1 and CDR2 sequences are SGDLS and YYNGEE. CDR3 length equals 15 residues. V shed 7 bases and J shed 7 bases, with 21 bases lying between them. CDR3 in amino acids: CASSVGGRGPNEQFF. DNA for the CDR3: TGTGCCAGCTCCGTAGGGGGGCGGGGGCCGAATGAGCAGTTCTTC.

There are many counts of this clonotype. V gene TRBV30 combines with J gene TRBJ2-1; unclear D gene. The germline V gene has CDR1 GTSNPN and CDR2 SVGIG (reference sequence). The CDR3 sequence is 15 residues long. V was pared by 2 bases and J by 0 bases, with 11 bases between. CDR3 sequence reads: CAWSPLSSSYNEQFF. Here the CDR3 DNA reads TGTGCCTGGAGTCCCTTGAGCAGCTCCTACAATGAGCAGTTCTTC.

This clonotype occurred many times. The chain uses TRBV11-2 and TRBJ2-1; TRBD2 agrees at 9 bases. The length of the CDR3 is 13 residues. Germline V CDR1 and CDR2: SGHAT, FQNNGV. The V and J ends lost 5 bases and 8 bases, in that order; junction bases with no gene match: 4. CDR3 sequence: CASSPGTSHEQFF. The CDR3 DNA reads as TGTGCCAGCAGCCCCGGGACTAGCCATGAGCAGTTCTTC.

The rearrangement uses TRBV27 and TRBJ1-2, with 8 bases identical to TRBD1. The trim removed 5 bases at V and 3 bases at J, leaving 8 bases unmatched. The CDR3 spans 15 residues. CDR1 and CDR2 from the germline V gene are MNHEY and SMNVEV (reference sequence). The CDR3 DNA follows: TGTGCCAGCAGTCATCAGGGGGCCGGGGACTATGGCTACACCTTC. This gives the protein CASSHQGAGDYGYTF.

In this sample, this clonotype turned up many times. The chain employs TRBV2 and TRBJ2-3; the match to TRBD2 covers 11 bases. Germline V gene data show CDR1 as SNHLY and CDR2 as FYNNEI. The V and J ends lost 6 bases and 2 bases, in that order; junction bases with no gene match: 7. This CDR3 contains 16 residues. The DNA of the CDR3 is TGTGCCAGCAGCCCAGGTAGCGGGGGGGCCACAGATACGCAGTATTTT. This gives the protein CASSPGSGGATDTQYF.

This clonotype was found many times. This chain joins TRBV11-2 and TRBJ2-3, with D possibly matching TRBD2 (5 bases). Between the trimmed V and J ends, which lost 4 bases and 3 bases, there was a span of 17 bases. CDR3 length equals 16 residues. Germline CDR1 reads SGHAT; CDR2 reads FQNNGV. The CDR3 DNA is TGTGCCAGCAGCTCACCCTCAGGTCGGGGTACAGATACGCAGTATTTT. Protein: CASSSPSGRGTDTQYF.

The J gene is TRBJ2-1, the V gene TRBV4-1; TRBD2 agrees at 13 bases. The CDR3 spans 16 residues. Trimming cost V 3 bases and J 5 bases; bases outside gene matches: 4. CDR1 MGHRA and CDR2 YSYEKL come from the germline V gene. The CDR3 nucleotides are TGCGCCAGCAGCCATCGGGGACTAGCGGGAAACAATGAGCAGTTCTTC. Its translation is CASSHRGLAGNNEQFF.